The table lists the clone carrying this TCR beta chain with a few counts. These data belong to a study of blood T cell repertoires in COVID-19. Profiling relied on immunoSEQ multiplex PCR, and the TCRdb table lists in-frame clones only, not all of them. The sample carries approximately 300,000 clones, 85% recorded once. Within 2 weeks before study entry, exposed participants met a COVID-19 case. Sequenced sample: PBMCs or T cells enriched from blood (not recorded which). The TCR sequence derives from a woman aged 30 to 39 who had been exposed to COVID-19.

The CDR3 region is CASSLTGGLGEQFF. CDR3 sequence (DNA): TGTGCCAGCAGCTTGACAGGGGGCCTAGGGGAGCAGTTCTTC. V gene TRBV7-9 combines with J gene TRBJ2-1; 10 bases align to TRBD1. Germline CDR1 and CDR2: SEHNR and FQNEAQ (reference sequence). The ends lost 3 bases at V and 10 bases at J; junction bases unmatched: 6. The CDR3 has 14 amino acids.